This TCR beta chain was observed in a study of beta chain features in type 1 diabetes. Study summary: The patient and healthy donor groups were comparable for age, gender and cell yields.

Losses at the gene ends were 3 bases for V and 5 bases for J; bases not matched to a gene: 6. This CDR3 contains 14 residues. CDR1 and CDR2 (germline): SGHDN, FVKESK. Study findings and constraints: It was among patients, rather than healthy donors, that naive, central memory and Treg TCRB repertoires appeared more similar. Any PCR bias toward short templates would affect both groups alike.

As to this clone: Antigen: not known.

Expressed TCRB transcripts got sequenced, as all isolated RNA was reverse transcribed. Clones were read by immunoSEQ multiplex PCR, and TCRdb kept only the in-frame ones, dropping some. Among around 250,000 clones listed, 25% to 30% were seen once. Sequencing input: central memory CD4+ T cells from blood. This chain uses TRBV14 with TRBJ1-1, with 7 nucleotides matching TRBD1. The TCR comes from a man aged 25 to 40 in good health. The CDR3 sequence is CASSQTGSWTEAFF. The DNA for the CDR3 is TGTGCCAGCAGCCAGACAGGGTCATGGACTGAAGCTTTCTTT.